This T cell receptor beta chain emerged from a study of blood T cell repertoires in COVID-19. Study-wide context: PBMCs, B-cell-depleted T cells, or T cells were the source of the cDNA or gDNA that made up the material.

Produced via immunoSEQ multiplex PCR; TCRdb's table is partial and in-frame only. The sample lists tens of thousands of clones; 77% were seen once. This CDR3 is 17 amino acids long. Trimming cost V 4 bases and J 2 bases; bases outside gene matches: 8. CDR1 LGHDT and CDR2 YNNKEL come from the germline V gene (reference sequence). The specimen sequenced was peripheral blood. The chain couples TRBV3-1 (or the pseudogene TRBV3-2) to TRBJ2-2; 9 nucleotides align to TRBD2. The sequence came from a man between 65 and 80 years old with active or convalescent COVID-19. CDR3 DNA sequence: TGTGCCAGCAGCCGGTTCAGTAGCGGGGGTAACACCGGGGAGCTGTTTTTT. Translated: CASSRFSSGGNTGELFF.